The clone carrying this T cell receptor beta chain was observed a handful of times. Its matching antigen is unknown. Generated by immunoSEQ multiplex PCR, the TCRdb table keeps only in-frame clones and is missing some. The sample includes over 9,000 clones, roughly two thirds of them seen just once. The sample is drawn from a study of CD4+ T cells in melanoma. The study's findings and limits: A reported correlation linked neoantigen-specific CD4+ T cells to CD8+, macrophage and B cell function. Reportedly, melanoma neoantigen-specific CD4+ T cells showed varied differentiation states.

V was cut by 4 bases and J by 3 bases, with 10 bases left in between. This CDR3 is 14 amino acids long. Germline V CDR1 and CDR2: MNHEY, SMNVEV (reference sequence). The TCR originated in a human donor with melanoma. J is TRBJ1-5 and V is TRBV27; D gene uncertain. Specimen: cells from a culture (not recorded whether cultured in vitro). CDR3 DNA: TGTGCCAGCAGTTACAAGGATTCCAATCAGCCCCAGCATTTT. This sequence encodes CASSYKDSNQPQHF.